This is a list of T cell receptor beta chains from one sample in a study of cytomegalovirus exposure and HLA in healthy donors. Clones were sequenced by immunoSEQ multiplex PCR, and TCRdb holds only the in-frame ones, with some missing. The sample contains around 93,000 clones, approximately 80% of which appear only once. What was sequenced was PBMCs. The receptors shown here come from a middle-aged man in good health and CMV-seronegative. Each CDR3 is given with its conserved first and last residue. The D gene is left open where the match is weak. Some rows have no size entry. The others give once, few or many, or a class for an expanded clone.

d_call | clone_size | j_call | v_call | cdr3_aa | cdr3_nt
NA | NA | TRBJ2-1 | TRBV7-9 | CASSLLVPSDEQFF | TGTGCCAGCAGCCTCTTAGTCCCTTCCGATGAGCAGTTCTTC
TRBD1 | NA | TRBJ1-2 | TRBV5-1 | CASRLTGENYGYTF | TGCGCCAGCCGATTGACAGGGGAGAACTATGGCTACACCTTC
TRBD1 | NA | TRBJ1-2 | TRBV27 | CASSLSGNRGVYGYTF | TGTGCCAGCAGTTTATCCGGGAACAGGGGAGTCTATGGCTACACCTTC
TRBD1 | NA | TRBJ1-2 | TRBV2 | CASSPGQIGYTF | TGTGCCAGCAGTCCGGGACAGATTGGCTACACCTTC
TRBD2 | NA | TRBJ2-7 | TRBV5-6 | CASSSGGGSYEQYF | TGTGCCAGCAGCTCCGGCGGGGGGAGCTACGAGCAGTACTTC
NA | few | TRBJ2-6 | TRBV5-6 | CASSLGRFAVTGANVLTF | TGTGCCAGCAGCTTGGGGCGGTTCGCCGTTACTGGGGCCAACGTCCTGACTTTC
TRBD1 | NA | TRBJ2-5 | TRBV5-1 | CASSSPGQGEKTQYF | TGCGCCAGCAGTTCTCCTGGACAGGGGGAAAAGACCCAGTACTTC
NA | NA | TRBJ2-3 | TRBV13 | CASSDSGSTDTQYF | TGTGCCAGTAGCGACAGCGGGAGCACAGATACGCAGTATTTT
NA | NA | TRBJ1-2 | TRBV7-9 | CASSSIRTTSGADNYGYTF | TGTGCCAGCAGCTCCATACGCACAACATCAGGGGCGGATAACTATGGCTACACCTTC
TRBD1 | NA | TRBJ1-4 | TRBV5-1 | CASSYSGQGIYEKLFF | TGCGCCAGCAGCTACTCGGGACAGGGGATATATGAAAAACTGTTTTTT
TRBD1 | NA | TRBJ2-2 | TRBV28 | CASSFPGQGTGELFF | TGTGCCAGCAGTTTCCCGGGACAGGGGACCGGGGAGCTGTTTTTT
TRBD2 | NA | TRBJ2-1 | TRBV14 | CASSPTSGYVNEQFF | TGTGCCAGCAGCCCCACTAGCGGTTATGTGAATGAGCAGTTCTTC
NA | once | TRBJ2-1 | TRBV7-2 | CASSPSPSYNEQFF | TGTGCCAGCAGCCCCTCTCCCTCCTACAATGAGCAGTTCTTC
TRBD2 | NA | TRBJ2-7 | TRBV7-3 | CASSLTGGGSGSYEQYF | TGTGCCAGCAGCTTAACGGGTGGGGGTAGCGGGAGCTACGAGCAGTACTTC
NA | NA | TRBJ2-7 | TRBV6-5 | CASSSPQGSSYEQYF | TGTGCCAGCAGTTCCCCACAGGGCAGCTCCTACGAGCAGTACTTC
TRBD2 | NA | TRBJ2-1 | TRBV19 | CASSIDRLAGQNEQFF | TGTGCCAGTAGTATAGATAGGCTAGCGGGACAGAATGAGCAGTTCTTC
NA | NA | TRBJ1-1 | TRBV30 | CAWASGNTEAFF | TGTGCCTGGGCATCAGGGAACACTGAAGCTTTCTTT
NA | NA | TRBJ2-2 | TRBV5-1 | CASSLAGGVRGELFF | TGCGCCAGCAGCTTGGCCGGTGGTGTCCGGGGGGAGCTGTTTTTT
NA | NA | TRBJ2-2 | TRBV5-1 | CASSRGLEPGELFF | TGCGCCAGCAGCAGGGGATTGGAGCCCGGGGAGCTGTTTTTT
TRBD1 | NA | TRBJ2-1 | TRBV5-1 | CASSRDRGGDEQFF | TGCGCCAGCAGTCGTGACAGGGGTGGCGATGAGCAGTTCTTC
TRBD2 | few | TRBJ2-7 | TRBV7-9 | CASSLAGSGGSGEQYF | TGTGCCAGCAGCTTAGCGGGTAGCGGGGGCTCGGGCGAGCAGTACTTC
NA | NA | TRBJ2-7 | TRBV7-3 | CASSLGPLREQYF | TGTGCCAGCAGCTTAGGCCCCCTGAGGGAGCAGTACTTC
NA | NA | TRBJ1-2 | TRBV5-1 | CASSQASNYGYTF | TGCGCCAGCAGTCAGGCTTCTAACTATGGCTACACCTTC
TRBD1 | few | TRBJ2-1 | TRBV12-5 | CASGSPSTGSSYNEQFF | TGTGCTAGTGGTTCTCCCTCGACAGGGAGCTCCTACAATGAGCAGTTCTTC
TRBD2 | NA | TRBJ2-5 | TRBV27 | CASSFLSGRETQYF | TGTGCCAGCAGTTTCCTTAGCGGGCGGGAGACCCAGTACTTC
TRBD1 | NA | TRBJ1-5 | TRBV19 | CASSPDRGSNQPQHF | TGTGCCAGTAGTCCGGACAGGGGGAGCAATCAGCCCCAGCATTTT
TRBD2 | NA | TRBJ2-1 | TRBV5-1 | CASSLAGLYGEQFF | TGCGCCAGCAGCTTGGCGGGACTATATGGTGAGCAGTTCTTC
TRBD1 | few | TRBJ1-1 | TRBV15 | CATSAGGNTEAFF | TGTGCCACCAGCGCAGGGGGGAACACTGAAGCTTTCTTT
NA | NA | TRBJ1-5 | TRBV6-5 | CASSYGSGSNQPQHF | TGTGCCAGCAGTTACGGGAGCGGGAGCAATCAGCCCCAGCATTTT
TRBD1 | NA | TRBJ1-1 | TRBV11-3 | CASSAGGQGTSEAFF | TGTGCCAGCAGCGCAGGTGGACAGGGAACCTCTGAAGCTTTCTTT
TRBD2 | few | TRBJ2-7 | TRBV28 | CASSSDGLADYYEQYF | TGTGCCAGCAGTTCCGACGGACTAGCGGACTACTACGAGCAGTACTTC
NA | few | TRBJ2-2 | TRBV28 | CASSPGRGGELFF | TGTGCCAGCAGTCCAGGTCGGGGCGGGGAGCTGTTTTTT
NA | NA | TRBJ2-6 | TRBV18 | CASSPLRVSGANVLTF | TGTGCCAGCTCACCGCTTCGGGTCTCTGGGGCCAACGTCCTGACTTTC
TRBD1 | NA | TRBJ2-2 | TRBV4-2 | CASSQDLRGHTGELFF | TGTGCCAGCAGCCAAGATCTGAGGGGGCACACCGGGGAGCTGTTTTTT
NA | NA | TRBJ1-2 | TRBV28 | CASSLFTGTNYGYTF | TGTGCCAGCAGTTTGTTCACAGGTACTAACTATGGCTACACCTTC
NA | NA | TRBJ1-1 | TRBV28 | CASSVLNTEAFF | TGTGCCAGCAGCGTTTTGAACACTGAAGCTTTCTTT
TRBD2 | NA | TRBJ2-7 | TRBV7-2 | CASSLLSGLAGSEQYF | TGTGCCAGCAGCTTACTCTCGGGACTAGCGGGATCTGAGCAGTACTTC
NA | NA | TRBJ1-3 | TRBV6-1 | CASSDRYSGNTIYF | TGTGCCAGCAGTGACAGGTACTCTGGAAACACCATATATTTT
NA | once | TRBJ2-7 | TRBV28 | CASTQRSSYEQYF | TGTGCCAGCACTCAGCGGAGCTCCTACGAGCAGTACTTC
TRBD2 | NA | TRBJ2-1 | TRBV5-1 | CASSLDLASGVTEQFF | TGCGCCAGCAGCTTGGACCTGGCTAGCGGGGTAACTGAGCAGTTCTTC